A selection of T cell receptor beta chains follows, all from one sample in a study of patients and donors after allogeneic stem cell transplantation. TCRdb analysed the RT-PCR reads with MiXCR anew, one entry per CDR3 protein. The sample includes about 410,000 distinct CDR3 sequences, more than 15% of them seen just once. The sequencing sample was made of blood, either unsorted or a sorted T cell fraction (not recorded which). The receptor source for this set is a human donor who was either an allogeneic HSCT recipient or a stem cell or donor lymphocyte infusion donor (not recorded which). It is not recorded whose cells these are; they may come from a transplant donor. Both conserved end residues are part of each CDR3. The D gene is left open where the match is weak. Size is stated for part of the rows, as once, few or many counts, or as a class when the clone is expanded.

d_call	v_call	j_call	clone_size	cdr3_nt	cdr3_aa
NA	TRBV27	TRBJ2-2	few	TGTGCCAGCGGGTGGATTTTCGCGAACACCGGGGAGCTGTTTTTT	CASGWIFANTGELFF
TRBD1	TRBV4-1	TRBJ2-7	few	TGCGCCAGCAGCCACTTACAGGGGCTTGGGCACGAGCAGTACTTC	CASSHLQGLGHEQYF
NA	TRBV12-3/TRBV12-4	TRBJ2-1	many	TGTGCCAGCAGTTTAATGGGGGGAAAGGGAGAGCAGTTCTTC	CASSLMGGKGEQFF
NA	TRBV29-1	TRBJ2-7	NA	TGCAGCGTCGCAGGGGACCTGGCCGCCTCACGCCCTATCTACGAGCAGTACTTC	CSVAGDLAASRPIYEQYF
TRBD2	TRBV4-2	TRBJ2-2	NA	TGTGCCAGCAGCCAGCTAACCGGGACTAGCGGGACTTCTGGTGTCACCGGGGAGCTGTTTTTT	CASSQLTGTSGTSGVTGELFF
NA	TRBV5-5	TRBJ2-7	NA	TGTGCCAGCAGCTTCTCCGGGACCTCCTTCTACGAGCAGTACTTC	CASSFSGTSFYEQYF
NA	TRBV24-1	TRBJ1-2	few	TGTGCCACCAGTGATTCGGACGGGACCGGTGGCTACACCTTC	CATSDSDGTGGYTF
NA	TRBV4-2	TRBJ1-2	NA	TGTGCCAGCAGCCAAGATCAGCAGGCGCACTATGGCTACACCTTC	CASSQDQQAHYGYTF
NA	TRBV4-2	TRBJ2-2	NA	TGTGCCAGCAGCCAAGAGGGTCAAAAAAACACCGGGGAGCTGTTTTTT	CASSQEGQKNTGELFF
NA	TRBV4-1	TRBJ2-2	many	TGCGCCAGCAGCCAAGATCTTAGGGGGGCGAACACCGGGGAGCTGTTTTTT	CASSQDLRGANTGELFF
NA	TRBV18	TRBJ2-7	many	TGTGCCAGCTCCCCCGACAACTCCTACGAGCAGTACTTC	CASSPDNSYEQYF
NA	TRBV18	TRBJ2-2	many	TGTGCCAGCTCACCCGTGACAGGTCTGAACACCGGGGAGCTGTTTTTT	CASSPVTGLNTGELFF
TRBD1	TRBV29-1	TRBJ1-6	many	TGCAGCGTGCAAACAGGGGGAAAAAGTTCACCCCTCCACTTT	CSVQTGGKSSPLHF
NA	TRBV6-1	TRBJ1-4	many	TGTGCCAGCAGTCGGGGGGGAACTAATGAAAAACTGTTTTTT	CASSRGGTNEKLFF
TRBD2	TRBV4-1	TRBJ2-1	few	TGCGCCAGCAGCCAGGGGGGGGTGAGGGAGCAGTTCTTC	CASSQGGVREQFF
TRBD1	TRBV4-3	TRBJ2-7	NA	TGCGCCAGCAGCCATTACCGGGACAGGTCCTACGAGCAGTACTTC	CASSHYRDRSYEQYF
NA	TRBV20-1	TRBJ2-5	many	TGCAGCTCAGGACCCGGGGGTTTTAGAGAGACCCAGTACTTC	CSSGPGGFRETQYF
TRBD2	TRBV5-5	TRBJ2-3	NA	TGTGCCAGCAGCTTGGGCGGGACTAGGAACACAGATACGCAGTATTTT	CASSLGGTRNTDTQYF
NA	TRBV20-1	TRBJ2-7	many	TGCAGTGCTAGAGACCAGGGGCTCTCCTACGAGCAGTACTTC	CSARDQGLSYEQYF
TRBD2	TRBV4-2	TRBJ2-1	NA	TGTGCCAGCAGCCCACTCGCAAGCGGGGCGGGTGACAATGAGCAGTTCTTC	CASSPLASGAGDNEQFF
TRBD1	TRBV5-1	TRBJ2-1	many	TGCGCCAGCAGCTTGGAAGGGACAGGGGGCAGTGAGCAGTTCTTC	CASSLEGTGGSEQFF
NA	TRBV4-3	TRBJ1-5	NA	TGCGCCAGCAGCCAAGTTTTCGGGCAGGGTAATCAGCCCCAGCATTTT	CASSQVFGQGNQPQHF
NA	TRBV7-6	TRBJ2-1	many	TGTGCCAGCAGCGCGTGGGTCCCCTCCTACAATGAGCAGTTCTTC	CASSAWVPSYNEQFF
NA	TRBV5-5	TRBJ1-4	NA	TGTGCCAGCAGCTCCCGACAGGAAAAACTGTTTTTT	CASSSRQEKLFF